This T cell receptor (beta chain) was sequenced in a study of T cell repertoires in cytomegalovirus infection. Study-level results: It was HLA-C-restricted CMV-specific TCR beta clonotypes that dominated the response ex vivo.

Comment on this clonotype: Its target is not known.

Each CDR3 protein gets one entry after TCRdb re-called the reads with MiXCR. The sample yields 310,000 or so distinct CDR3 sequences, roughly 25% seen once. The CDR3 has 20 residues. V gave up 4 bases and J gave up 0 bases, with 24 bases separating them. The sample was cultured PBMCs, taken from culture after CMV antigen stimulation. This clonotype was obtained from a human donor in good health (CMV status not recorded). Some clones in this sample may be carry-over from other donors' samples. The chain joins TRBV12-3 or TRBV12-4 to TRBJ2-2; perhaps TRBD2 as D (6 bases). The CDR3 region has the DNA TGTGCCAGCAGTTCCCCTAGGGTTGCGGGACCCACCCCGAACACCGGGGAGCTGTTTTTT. It translates to CASSSPRVAGPTPNTGELFF.